These 28 T cell receptor beta chains share one sample of origin, sequenced in a study of OX40 agonist ivuxolimab in advanced cancers. Profiling relied on immunoSEQ multiplex PCR, and the TCRdb table lists in-frame clones only, not all of them. This table holds approximately 87,000 clones, more than 85% found once. The material was CD4+ or CD8+ T cells sorted from blood, obtained in a trial of the OX40 agonist ivuxolimab. These TCRs come from an adult with an advanced solid tumor such as melanoma, head and neck, liver or kidney cancer.

The V and J genes are TRBV19 and TRBJ1-1; no definite D call. Germline V gives CDR1 LNHDA, CDR2 SQIVND (reference sequence). Trimming pared 3 bases from V and 2 bases from J, leaving 10 bases between. The CDR3 runs to 14 residues. CDR3 nucleotide sequence: TGTGCCAGTAGTATCAAGGGCTTAAACACTGAAGCTTTCTTT. This codes for CASSIKGLNTEAFF.

The rearrangement uses TRBV27 and TRBJ1-5; a possible D gene is TRBD1 (5 bases). The CDR3 has 14 residues. The V end was cut by 5 bases, the J end by 2 bases, with 10 bases between. Germline-derived CDR1 and CDR2 are MNHEY and SMNVEV (reference sequence). CDR3 region: CASSPRVGNQPQHF. CDR3 DNA sequence: TGTGCCAGCAGTCCCAGGGTGGGCAATCAGCCCCAGCATTTT.

This clone has just one count. This chain links TRBV29-1 with TRBJ2-2; D gene uncertain. V dropped 0 bases and J dropped 1 base, with 6 bases sitting between them. From germline, CDR1 is SQVTM and CDR2 ANQGSEA. The CDR3 covers 14 residues. The CDR3 spells CSVEERQNTGELFF. The CDR3 DNA reads as TGCAGCGTTGAAGAGCGGCAGAACACCGGGGAGCTGTTTTTT.

V usage is TRBV21-1 and J usage is TRBJ1-1. TRBV21-1 is labeled a pseudogene. This CDR3 has 17 amino acids. The CDR3 DNA reads TGTGCCAGCAGCAAAGCGGCGAGGGTACTCTGGAGTACTGAAGCTTTCTTT. This sequence encodes CASSKAARVLWSTEAFF.

The chain is built from TRBV5-4 and TRBJ1-4; D is undetermined. This CDR3 has 15 amino acids. With 4 bases removed from V and 5 bases from J, the gap between germline ends came to 15 bases. Germline V gene data show CDR1 as SGHNT and CDR2 as YYREEE (reference sequence). CDR3 protein: CASSHEGKSNEKLFF. The CDR3 coding sequence is TGTGCCAGCAGCCACGAAGGAAAGTCGAATGAAAAACTGTTTTTT.

The V gene is TRBV27, the J gene TRBJ1-1, with 12 bases identical to TRBD1. Trimming took 8 bases from V and 4 from J; bases not matched to a gene: 11. The CDR3 runs 16 residues. Per the germline V gene, CDR1 is MNHEY and CDR2 is SMNVEV (reference sequence). In nucleotides, the CDR3 is TGTGCCAGCTCTTTGGGGACAGGGGGCGGGAGCACTGAAGCTTTCTTT. This sequence encodes CASSLGTGGGSTEAFF.

This clone was counted a single time. This rearrangement joins TRBV5-5 to TRBJ1-3, with D possibly being TRBD1 (5 bases). The germline CDR1 and CDR2 sequences are SGHKS and YYEKEE (reference sequence). The CDR3 runs 15 residues. With 3 bases removed from V and 4 bases from J, the gap between germline ends came to 14 bases. The CDR3 DNA sequence: TGTGCCAGCAGCTGGGACTCCGCGGGAGGAAACACCATATATTTT. Protein product: CASSWDSAGGNTIYF.

The gene calls are TRBV5-8 and TRBJ2-7; D is undetermined. Germline CDR1 SGHTS, CDR2 YDEGEE. The CDR3 extends over 14 amino acids. The germline V and J ends were trimmed by 5 bases and 1 base, with 13 bases remaining between them. CDR3 sequence (DNA): TGTGCCAGCAGTCCCGGGCTCTCATCCTACGAGCAGTACTTC. As protein: CASSPGLSSYEQYF.

A single count supports this clone. The chain recombines TRBV27 with TRBJ2-3; 8 nucleotides agree with TRBD1. Trimming removed 6 bases from V and 6 bases from J; junction bases left unmatched: 14. Germline CDR1 and CDR2: MNHEY and SMNVEV (reference sequence). The CDR3 runs 16 residues. The CDR3 loop is CASRRGYQDRADTQYF. The CDR3 DNA sequence: TGTGCCAGCAGACGGGGGTACCAGGACAGGGCGGATACGCAGTATTTT.

This sequence joins TRBV30 and TRBJ1-5; D call uncertain. Germline-derived CDR1 and CDR2 are GTSNPN and SVGIG (reference sequence). V shed 0 bases and J shed 3 bases, with 9 bases lying between them. The CDR3 length is 14 residues. The chain's CDR3 is CAWSVGGTNQPQHF. In DNA form, the CDR3 reads TGTGCCTGGAGTGTAGGAGGTACCAATCAGCCCCAGCATTTT.

V and J are TRBV27 and TRBJ2-2, with 7 bases identical to TRBD1. Losses at the gene ends were 2 bases for V and 5 bases for J; bases not matched to a gene: 2. There are 14 residues in the CDR3. CDR1 is MNHEY, CDR2 SMNVEV, per germline (reference sequence). The CDR3 here is CASSLRGRTGELFF. In DNA, the CDR3 is TGTGCCAGCAGTTTAAGGGGGCGAACCGGGGAGCTGTTTTTT.

The chain uses TRBV7-8 and TRBJ2-3; tentatively, D is TRBD2 (5 bases). Deletions cut 3 bases from V and 2 bases from J, with 12 bases between. Per germline, CDR1 SGHVS and CDR2 FQNEAQ. CDR3 length: 15 amino acids. The CDR3 spells CASSFADSLTDTQYF. CDR3 nucleotide sequence: TGTGCCAGCAGCTTCGCGGACTCCCTCACAGATACGCAGTATTTT.

The V and J genes are TRBV30 and TRBJ2-2, with D hard to call. Trimming took off 2 bases at V and 6 bases at J, with 10 bases between the two ends. Germline V gene sequence: CDR1 GTSNPN, CDR2 SVGIG (reference sequence). CDR3 length: 13 amino acids. The CDR3 loop reads CAWSWVQPGELFF. In DNA form, the CDR3 reads TGTGCCTGGAGTTGGGTCCAACCCGGGGAGCTGTTTTTT.

The sample holds a few counts of this clone. The rearrangement joins TRBV6-1 to TRBJ1-2; D may be TRBD1 (5 bases). Germline CDR1 and CDR2: MNHNS and SASEGT. The CDR3 consists of 10 residues. The V gene lost 8 bases and the J gene lost 8 bases, with 9 bases spanning the gap. In DNA, the CDR3 is TGTGCCAGCGGTCAGGGAGGCTACACCTTC. It encodes CASGQGGYTF.

This clone showed up just once. The V gene is TRBV15, the J gene TRBJ2-1; D unresolved. Trimming removed 5 bases at V and 6 bases at J, with 8 bases between. Germline V gene data show CDR1 as LNHNV and CDR2 as YYDKDF (reference sequence). The CDR3 runs 12 residues. The DNA of the CDR3 is TGTGCCACCAGCCCAGTGGGCAATGAGCAGTTCTTC. Its translation is CATSPVGNEQFF.

In this sample, this clone turned up once. The gene calls are TRBV5-4 and TRBJ2-5; the D gene could be TRBD1 or TRBD2 (5 bases each). Trimming left V 3 bases short and J 5 bases short, with 5 bases between. The V gene's germline CDR1 is SGHNT and CDR2 YYREEE (reference sequence). The CDR3 runs 11 residues. The CDR3 DNA reads as TGTGCCAGCAGCTGGGGGGAGACCCAGTACTTC. It translates to CASSWGETQYF. The entire variable domain, with the rest obtained from reference TRBV5-4 and TRBJ2-5, is as follows: ETGVTQSPTHLIKTRGQQVTLRCSSQSGHNTVSWYQQALGQGPQFIFQYYREEENGRGNFPPRFSGLQFPNYSSELNVNALELDDSALYLCASSWGETQYFGPGTRLLVL.

This rearrangement joins TRBV7-6 to TRBJ1-2; TRBD1 aligns across 9 bases. CDR3 length: 15 residues. The germline V gene has CDR1 SGHVS and CDR2 FNYEAQ. V gave up 5 bases and J gave up 2 bases; unmatched junction bases: 6. CDR3 in DNA: TGTGCCAGCAGCCAAACCACAGGGGGCAACTATGGCTACACCTTC. It translates to CASSQTTGGNYGYTF.

The chain uses TRBV5-4 and TRBJ1-1, with a tentative D call TRBD1 (5 bases). Deletions cut 2 bases from V and 4 bases from J, with 12 bases between. CDR1 is SGHNT and CDR2 is YYREEE in the germline V gene (reference sequence). The CDR3 covers 14 residues. Here the CDR3 DNA reads TGTGCCAGCAGCTTTTTTGTGGGACCCACTGAAGCTTTCTTT. This gives the protein CASSFFVGPTEAFF.

The chain recombines TRBV9 with TRBJ2-7; possible D gene TRBD2, 6 bases. The CDR3 extends over 14 amino acids. V lost 3 bases to trimming and J lost 2 bases, with 12 bases between them. Germline values: CDR1 SGDLS, CDR2 YYNGEE. The CDR3 is CASSGSGAAYEQYF. CDR3 in DNA: TGTGCCAGCAGCGGTAGCGGAGCCGCCTACGAGCAGTACTTC.

The chain combines TRBV9 with TRBJ2-3; no clear D. The germline V and J ends were trimmed by 4 bases and 2 bases, with 11 bases remaining between them. CDR1 and CDR2 from the germline V gene are SGDLS and YYNGEE. CDR3 length: 14 residues. The CDR3 is CASSQGLLTDTQYF. The CDR3 DNA reads as TGTGCCAGCAGCCAAGGCCTTCTCACAGATACGCAGTATTTT.

This chain joins TRBV5-4 and TRBJ2-7; possibly TRBD2 for D (5 bases). This CDR3 has 15 residues. The germline gives CDR1 SGHNT, CDR2 YYREEE (reference sequence). The V gene lost 3 bases and the J gene lost 6 bases, with 19 bases spanning the gap. CDR3: CASSSAGGGNSEQYF. The CDR3 nucleotides are TGTGCCAGCAGCTCGGCGGGCGGTGGGAACTCCGAGCAGTACTTC.

V gene TRBV19 combines with J gene TRBJ2-2; 8 bases are a match to TRBD2. The CDR3 has 14 amino acids. Germline V gives CDR1 LNHDA, CDR2 SQIVND (reference sequence). J lost 6 bases, V lost 6 bases, and 6 bases had no gene match. The CDR3 nucleotides are TGTGCCAGTAGCACCTCCGGGGGGGCCGGGGAGCTGTTTTTT. Residues: CASSTSGGAGELFF.

The J gene is TRBJ2-2, the V gene TRBV6-5; the D call may be TRBD1 or TRBD2 (5 bases each). Per germline, CDR1 MNHEY and CDR2 SVGAGI. The V gene lost 0 bases and the J gene lost 1 base, with 9 bases spanning the gap. The CDR3 is made up of 16 amino acids. The CDR3: CASSYSGTLNTGELFF. CDR3 nucleotide sequence: TGTGCCAGCAGTTACTCCGGGACCTTGAACACCGGGGAGCTGTTTTTT.

This clone was detected once. This rearrangement joins TRBV13 to TRBJ1-1; no definite D call. CDR1 is PRHDT and CDR2 is FYEKMQ in the germline V gene (reference sequence). The CDR3 has 14 amino acids. The V end was cut by 5 bases, the J end by 1 base, with 11 bases between. For the CDR3, the DNA is TGTGCCAGCAGCCTCCCAGGAACGAACACTGAAGCTTTCTTT. Protein sequence: CASSLPGTNTEAFF.

Here the CDR3 reads CASSSSGSRTDTQYF. CDR3 nucleotides: TGTGCCAGCAGCTCTAGCGGGAGTCGCACAGATACGCAGTATTTT. The rearrangement joins TRBV11-2 to TRBJ2-3, with TRBD2 identical over 10 bases. With 4 bases clipped from V and 1 base from J, the junction kept 2 bases outside the gene matches. CDR3 length: 15 residues. The germline CDR1 and CDR2 sequences are SGHAT and FQNNGV.

The chain uses TRBV6-1 and TRBJ2-7, with a possible D match to TRBD2 (5 bases). This CDR3 is built from 14 residues. The germline V gene has CDR1 MNHNS and CDR2 SASEGT. Between the trimmed V and J ends, which lost 7 bases and 0 bases, there was a span of 13 bases. This chain's CDR3 is CASTGGGPSYEQYF. As DNA, the CDR3 is TGTGCCAGCACCGGCGGCGGGCCCTCCTACGAGCAGTACTTC.

The V gene is TRBV7-9, the J gene TRBJ2-1; TRBD2 aligns across 12 bases. Trimming at V came to 5 bases and at J to 0 bases, leaving 11 bases not matched to a gene. The CDR3 is made up of 19 amino acids. Germline V gives CDR1 SEHNR, CDR2 FQNEAQ (reference sequence). CDR3 DNA: TGTGCCAGCAGCCAGGGGACTAGCGGGTCTCATAGCTCCTACAATGAGCAGTTCTTC. Translating it yields CASSQGTSGSHSSYNEQFF.

V gene TRBV28 combines with J gene TRBJ1-5; no clear D. Trimming stripped 5 bases from V and 0 bases from J, with 26 bases between. CDR3 length equals 20 residues. Germline loops: CDR1 MDHEN, CDR2 SYDVKM. CDR3 DNA: TGTGCCAGCAGTACCCGGGATACTAGTATAGTGGTGTATAGCAATCAGCCCCAGCATTTT. The encoded protein is CASSTRDTSIVVYSNQPQHF.